The clone carrying this T cell receptor beta chain has more than one count but fewer than ten. The antigen remains unidentified. The record originates from a study of cytomegalovirus exposure and HLA in healthy donors. Study results and caveats: In a later analysis, specific HLA alleles were associated with 15,000 or so TCR beta sequences at a 0.05 false discovery rate. In a later analysis, CMV-associated beta chains were mostly HLA-associated, it appeared.

Donors counted as nominally healthy when sampled, yet unrecorded immune exposures were likely. A multiplex PCR was run with 60 Vbeta primers and 13 Jbeta primers. Produced via immunoSEQ multiplex PCR; TCRdb's table is partial and in-frame only. This repertoire shows fewer than 95,000 clones, over 60% found once; its top ten account for roughly 3%. The CDR3 runs to 16 residues. V shed 0 bases and J 5 bases; nucleotides not matched to a gene: 7. Germline CDR1 is GTSNPN and CDR2 is SVGIG (reference sequence). Sequenced input: PBMCs. The origin of this receptor is a man aged 35 to 55 in good health and CMV-seronegative. The genes are TRBV30 and TRBJ2-2; TRBD2 matches 9 bases. The CDR3 DNA follows: TGTGCCTGGAGTGTACTCCCAGCGGGGGGAACCGGGGAGCTGTTTTTT. This translates into CAWSVLPAGGTGELFF.